The text below deals with one T cell receptor beta chain. Its antigen remains unidentified. One end of the junction is discordant with germline, which a read error may explain. The data originate from a study of cytomegalovirus exposure and HLA in healthy donors. Overall study context: The Caucasian-associated ancestry cluster contained 81% of the approximately 400 genotyped donors.

The V gene's germline CDR1 is MDHEN and CDR2 SYDVKM. This CDR3 is 15 amino acids long. Study-wide results and caveats: A list of about 160 TCR beta chains associated with cytomegalovirus was given. Common viral pathogens seemed to be connected with several of the most significant clusters, according to a later analysis. Reports described diagnosis of cytomegalovirus status by the classifier as highly specific and sensitive.

60 Vbeta and 13 Jbeta primers were used in PCR. Using immunoSEQ multiplex PCR, the repertoire was profiled, and TCRdb retains in-frame clones only, with some absent. The sample has under 110,000 clones, 75% seen once. Sequencing input: PBMCs. This receptor was identified in a male donor in good health and CMV-seropositive. The rearrangement links TRBV28 to TRBJ2-2; the match to TRBD1 covers 8 bases. The CDR3 here is CASSSQGAKTGELFF. DNA for the CDR3: TGTGCCAGCAGTTCGCAGGGGGCGAAAACCGGGGAGCTGTTTTTT.